One sample yielded the 3 T cell receptor beta chains listed below, sequenced in a study of CD8+CD57+ T cells in acquired aplastic anemia. Template material for TCR beta VDJ and CDR3 profiling consisted of genomic DNA. TCRdb called the reads again in MiXCR, with one record for every CDR3 protein. Counted here are about 180,000 distinct CDR3 sequences, about 44% occurring once; the ten biggest clones make up 10% to 15%. Patients selected for sequencing had displayed CD8+CD57+ cell expansion by flow cytometry. The specimen was sorted CD4+, CD8+, or CD8+CD57+ T cells (not recorded which) from PBMCs. The receptors originated from a human donor with aplastic anemia.

The chain employs TRBV25-1 and TRBJ1-4; maybe TRBD1 (6 bases). The CDR3 is 17 residues long. Germline values: CDR1 MGHDK, CDR2 SYGVNS. Trimming shortened V by 6 bases and J by 7 bases, and 24 bases separated the two germline ends. DNA for the CDR3: TGTGCCAGCAGCCCCCCCTCCCGGAGGGGAGGGGGTGAAAAACTGTTTTTT. Protein product: CASSPPSRRGGGEKLFF.

This clonotype was recorded a few times. The chain couples TRBV19 to TRBJ2-7; a possible D gene is TRBD1 (5 bases). Germline V gene sequence: CDR1 LNHDA, CDR2 SQIVND (reference sequence). The CDR3 is 13 residues long. Deletions cut 0 bases from V and 2 bases from J, with 5 bases between. The DNA of the CDR3 is TGTGCCAGTAGTATAGACAGGGCCTACGAGCAGTACTTC. This encodes CASSIDRAYEQYF.

On this clonotype itself: Possible read error: a much larger clone is one base away. CDR3 residues: CTSSLFGQLNTEAFF. CDR3 DNA sequence: TGTACCAGCAGCTTGTTCGGGCAACTGAACACTGAAGCTTTCTTT. The genes are TRBV5-4 and TRBJ1-1, with D hard to call. Per the germline V gene, CDR1 is SGHNT and CDR2 is YYREEE (reference sequence). This CDR3 has 15 residues.